This TCR beta chain came from a study of tissue T cells after allogeneic stem cell transplantation. Time point of the sample: mouse harvest day 7 after allogeneic transplant. Tail vein injection delivered 10^7 T-cell-depleted bone marrow cells and 10^6 splenic CD5+ T cells. The repertoire was sequenced with immunoSEQ multiplex PCR; TCRdb's copy has only in-frame clones and lacks some. The data contain approximately 5,000 clones, around 50% of them singletons. Note on this clone: Its antigen is as yet unknown. Mouse germline and gene names are used. Coverage ceases 1 residue before the CDR3 finishes, and the germline J gene fills in the end.

Study-level results: Anatomically similar tissues had similar TCR repertoires within each patient.

In germline, CDR1 is KGHTA, CDR2 FQNQQP. The CDR3 sequence is 15 residues long. This TCR was recovered from a female BALB/c mouse given C57BL/6 T cells with graft-versus-host disease after an allogeneic hematopoietic cell transplant. Sequenced sample: gut tissue. The chain uses TRBV23 and TRBJ2-5; TRBD1, as called in the table, went unchecked against the DNA. CDR3: CSSSRDRGRQDTQYF. The part of the CDR3 DNA that was read is TGCTCCAGCAGTCGGGACAGGGGAAGGCAAGACACCCAGTAC.